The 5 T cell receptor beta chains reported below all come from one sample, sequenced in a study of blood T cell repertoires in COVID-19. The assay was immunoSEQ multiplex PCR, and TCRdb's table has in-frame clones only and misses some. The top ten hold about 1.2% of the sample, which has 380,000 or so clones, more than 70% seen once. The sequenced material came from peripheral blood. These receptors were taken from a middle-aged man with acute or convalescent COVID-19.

This CDR3 reads CASSAEGAYTEAFF. CDR3 in DNA: TGTGCCAGCAGCGCGGAGGGGGCGTACACTGAAGCTTTCTTT. This chain links TRBV7-3 with TRBJ1-1; TRBD1 matches at 7 bases. The CDR3 length is 14 residues. Germline lookup yields CDR1 SGHTA and CDR2 FQGTGA. V lost 5 bases and J lost 3; bases outside the gene matches: 6.

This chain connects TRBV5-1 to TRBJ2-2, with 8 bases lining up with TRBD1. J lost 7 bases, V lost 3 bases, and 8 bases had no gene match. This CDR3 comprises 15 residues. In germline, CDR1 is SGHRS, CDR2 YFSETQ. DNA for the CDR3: TGCGCCAGCAGCTCCCGACAGGGGCCGGGCGGGGAGCTGTTTTTT. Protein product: CASSSRQGPGGELFF.

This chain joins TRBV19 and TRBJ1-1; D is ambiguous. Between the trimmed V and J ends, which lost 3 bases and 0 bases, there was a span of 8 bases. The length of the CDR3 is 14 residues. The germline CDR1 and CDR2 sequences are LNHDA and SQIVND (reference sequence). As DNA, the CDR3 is TGTGCCAGTAGTATCAGTCAGGTGAACACTGAAGCTTTCTTT. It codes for CASSISQVNTEAFF.

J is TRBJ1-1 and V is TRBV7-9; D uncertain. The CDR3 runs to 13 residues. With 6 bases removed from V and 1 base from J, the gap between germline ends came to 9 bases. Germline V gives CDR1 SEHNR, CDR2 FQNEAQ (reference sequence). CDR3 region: CASREEGNTEAFF. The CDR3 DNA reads TGTGCCAGCAGGGAGGAGGGGAACACTGAAGCTTTCTTT.

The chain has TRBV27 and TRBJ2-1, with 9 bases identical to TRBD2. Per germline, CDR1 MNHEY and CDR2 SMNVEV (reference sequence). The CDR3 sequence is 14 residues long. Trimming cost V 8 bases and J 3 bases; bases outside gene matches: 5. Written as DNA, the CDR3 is TGTGCCAGCCGACTAGCGGTAAACTACAATGAGCAGTTCTTC. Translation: CASRLAVNYNEQFF.